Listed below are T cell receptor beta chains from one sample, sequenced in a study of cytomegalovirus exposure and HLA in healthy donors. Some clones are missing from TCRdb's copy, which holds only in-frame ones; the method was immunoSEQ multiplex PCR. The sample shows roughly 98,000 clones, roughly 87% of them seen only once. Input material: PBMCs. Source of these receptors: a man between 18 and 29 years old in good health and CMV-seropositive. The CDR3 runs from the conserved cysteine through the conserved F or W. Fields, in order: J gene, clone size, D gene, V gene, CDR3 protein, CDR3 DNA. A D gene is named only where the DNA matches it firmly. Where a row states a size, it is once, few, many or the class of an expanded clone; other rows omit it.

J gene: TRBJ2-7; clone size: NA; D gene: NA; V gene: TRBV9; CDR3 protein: CASSVGGGAFNEQYF; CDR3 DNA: TGTGCCAGCAGCGTAGGAGGGGGGGCCTTCAACGAGCAGTACTTC
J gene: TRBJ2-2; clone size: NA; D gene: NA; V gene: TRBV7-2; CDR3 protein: CASSSPLGGDTGELFF; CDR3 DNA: TGTGCCAGCAGCTCACCCCTCGGCGGTGACACCGGGGAGCTGTTTTTT
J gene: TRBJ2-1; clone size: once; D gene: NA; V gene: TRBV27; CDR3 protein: CASSLVGAVGNEQFF; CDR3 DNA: TGTGCCAGCAGTTTAGTGGGAGCTGTAGGCAATGAGCAGTTCTTC
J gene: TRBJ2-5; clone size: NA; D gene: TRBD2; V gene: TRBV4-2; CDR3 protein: CASSQQSVAGAPYQETQYF; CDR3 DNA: TGTGCCAGCAGCCAACAATCGGTAGCGGGGGCACCGTACCAAGAGACCCAGTACTTC
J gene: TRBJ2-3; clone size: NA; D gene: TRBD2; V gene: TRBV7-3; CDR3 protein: CASSTTGWTSGSPDTQYF; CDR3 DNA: TGTGCCAGCAGCACCACGGGGTGGACTAGCGGGAGTCCAGATACGCAGTATTTT
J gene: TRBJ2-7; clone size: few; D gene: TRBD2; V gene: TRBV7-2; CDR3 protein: CASSLTSGTVSYEQYF; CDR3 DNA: TGTGCCAGCAGTTTAACTAGCGGGACCGTCTCCTACGAGCAGTACTTC
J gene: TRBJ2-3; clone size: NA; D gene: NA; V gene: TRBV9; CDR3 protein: CASGGDTQYF; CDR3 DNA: TGTGCCAGCGGAGGGGATACGCAGTATTTT
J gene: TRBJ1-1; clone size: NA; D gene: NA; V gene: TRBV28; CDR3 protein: CASRQMTMNTEAFF; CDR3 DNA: TGTGCCAGCAGACAAATGACTATGAACACTGAAGCTTTCTTT
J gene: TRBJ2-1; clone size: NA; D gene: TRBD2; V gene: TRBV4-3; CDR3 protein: CASSQDPLVSGGHNEQFF; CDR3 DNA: TGCGCCAGCAGCCAAGATCCATTGGTCAGCGGGGGGCACAATGAGCAGTTCTTC
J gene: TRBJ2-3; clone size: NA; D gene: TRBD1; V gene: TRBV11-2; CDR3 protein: CASSLRPGQGGTDTQYF; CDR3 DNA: TGTGCCAGCAGCCTAAGGCCGGGACAGGGGGGCACAGATACGCAGTATTTT